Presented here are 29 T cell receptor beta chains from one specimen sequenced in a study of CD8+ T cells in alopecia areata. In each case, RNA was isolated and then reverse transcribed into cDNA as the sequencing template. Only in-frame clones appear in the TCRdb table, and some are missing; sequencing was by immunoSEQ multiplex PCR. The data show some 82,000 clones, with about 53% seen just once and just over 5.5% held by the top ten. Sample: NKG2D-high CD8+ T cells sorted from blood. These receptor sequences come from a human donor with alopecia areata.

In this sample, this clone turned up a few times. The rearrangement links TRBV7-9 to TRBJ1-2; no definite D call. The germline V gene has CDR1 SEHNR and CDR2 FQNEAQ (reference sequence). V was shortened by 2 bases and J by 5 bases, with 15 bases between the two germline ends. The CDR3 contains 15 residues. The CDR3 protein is CASSLFIGSGYGYTF. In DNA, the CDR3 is TGTGCCAGCAGCTTATTCATTGGGTCTGGATATGGCTACACCTTC. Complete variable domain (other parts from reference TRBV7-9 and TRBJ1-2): DTGVSQNPRHKITKRGQNVTFRCDPISEHNRLYWYRQTLGQGPEFLTYFQNEAQLEKSRLLSDRFSAERPKGSFSTLEIQRTEQGDSAMYLCASSLFIGSGYGYTFGSGTRLTVV.

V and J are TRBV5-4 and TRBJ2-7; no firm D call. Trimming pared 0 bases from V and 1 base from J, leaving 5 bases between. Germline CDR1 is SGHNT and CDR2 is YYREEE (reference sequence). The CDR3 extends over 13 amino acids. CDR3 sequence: CASSLAGSYEQYF. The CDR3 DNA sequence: TGTGCCAGCAGCTTGGCCGGGTCCTACGAGCAGTACTTC.

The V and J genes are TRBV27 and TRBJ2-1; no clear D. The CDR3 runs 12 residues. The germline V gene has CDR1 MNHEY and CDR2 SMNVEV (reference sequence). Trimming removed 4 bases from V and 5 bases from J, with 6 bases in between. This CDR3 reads CASSSQNNEQFF. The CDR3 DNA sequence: TGTGCCAGCAGTTCCCAGAACAATGAGCAGTTCTTC.

The CDR3 is CAWSVMGNTEAFF. The DNA of the CDR3 is TGTGCCTGGAGTGTAATGGGTAACACTGAAGCTTTCTTT. The rearrangement links TRBV30 to TRBJ1-1; no reliable D call. Trimming left V 0 bases short and J 2 bases short, with 7 bases between. The CDR3 extends over 13 amino acids. Germline V CDR1 and CDR2: GTSNPN, SVGIG (reference sequence).

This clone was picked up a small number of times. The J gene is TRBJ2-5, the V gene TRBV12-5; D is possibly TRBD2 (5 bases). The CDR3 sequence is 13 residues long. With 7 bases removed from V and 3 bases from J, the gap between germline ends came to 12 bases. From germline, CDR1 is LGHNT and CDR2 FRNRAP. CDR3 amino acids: CASAPGVEETQYF. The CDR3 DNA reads TGTGCTAGTGCCCCCGGGGTAGAAGAGACCCAGTACTTC.

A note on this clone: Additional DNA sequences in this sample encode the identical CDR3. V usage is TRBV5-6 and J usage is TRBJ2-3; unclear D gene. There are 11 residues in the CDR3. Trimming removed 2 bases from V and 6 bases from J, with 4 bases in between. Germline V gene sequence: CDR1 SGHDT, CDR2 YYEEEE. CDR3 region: CASSFGDTQYF. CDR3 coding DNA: TGTGCCAGCAGCTTTGGGGATACGCAGTATTTT.

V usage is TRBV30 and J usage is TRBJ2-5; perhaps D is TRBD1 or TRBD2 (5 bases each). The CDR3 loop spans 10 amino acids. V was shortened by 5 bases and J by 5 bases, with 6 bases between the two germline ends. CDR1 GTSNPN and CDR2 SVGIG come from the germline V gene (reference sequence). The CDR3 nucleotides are TGTGCCTGGGAGGGGGAGACCCAGTACTTC. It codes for CAWEGETQYF.

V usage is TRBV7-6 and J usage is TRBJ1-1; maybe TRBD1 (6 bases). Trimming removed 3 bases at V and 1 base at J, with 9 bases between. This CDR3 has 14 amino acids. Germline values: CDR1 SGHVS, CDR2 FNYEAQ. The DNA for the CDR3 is TGTGCCAGCAGCTTGGGGGGACAGAACACTGAAGCTTTCTTT. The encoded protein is CASSLGGQNTEAFF.

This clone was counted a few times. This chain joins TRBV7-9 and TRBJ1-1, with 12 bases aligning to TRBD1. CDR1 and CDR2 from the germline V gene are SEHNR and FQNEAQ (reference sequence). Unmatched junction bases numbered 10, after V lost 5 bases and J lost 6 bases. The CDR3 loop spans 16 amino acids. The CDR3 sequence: CASSPGQGALTAEAFF. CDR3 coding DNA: TGTGCCAGCAGCCCGGGACAGGGGGCGCTTACCGCTGAAGCTTTCTTT.

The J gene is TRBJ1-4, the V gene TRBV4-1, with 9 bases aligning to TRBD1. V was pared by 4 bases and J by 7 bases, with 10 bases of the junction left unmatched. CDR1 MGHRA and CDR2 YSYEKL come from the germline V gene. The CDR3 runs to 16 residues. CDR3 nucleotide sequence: TGCGCCAGCAGCCGAACACACAGGGGGCGCGGTGAAAAACTGTTTTTT. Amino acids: CASSRTHRGRGEKLFF.

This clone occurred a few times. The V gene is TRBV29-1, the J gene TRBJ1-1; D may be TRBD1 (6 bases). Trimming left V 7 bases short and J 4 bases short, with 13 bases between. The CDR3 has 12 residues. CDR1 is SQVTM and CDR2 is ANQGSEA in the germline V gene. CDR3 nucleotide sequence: TGCAGCGCTGTCCAACAGGGCACTGAAGCTTTCTTT. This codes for CSAVQQGTEAFF.

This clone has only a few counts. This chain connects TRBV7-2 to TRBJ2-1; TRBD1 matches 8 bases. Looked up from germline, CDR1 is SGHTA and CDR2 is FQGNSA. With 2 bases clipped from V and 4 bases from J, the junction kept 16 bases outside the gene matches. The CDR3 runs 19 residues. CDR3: CASSLLTLAARGLYNEQFF. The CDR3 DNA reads TGTGCCAGCAGCTTACTGACATTGGCGGCCAGGGGGCTATACAATGAGCAGTTCTTC.

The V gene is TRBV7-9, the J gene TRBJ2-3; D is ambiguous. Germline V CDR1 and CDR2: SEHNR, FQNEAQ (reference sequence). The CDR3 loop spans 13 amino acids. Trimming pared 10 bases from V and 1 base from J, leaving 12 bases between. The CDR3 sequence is CANQPDRTDTQYF. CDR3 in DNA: TGTGCCAATCAGCCGGACCGCACAGATACGCAGTATTTT.

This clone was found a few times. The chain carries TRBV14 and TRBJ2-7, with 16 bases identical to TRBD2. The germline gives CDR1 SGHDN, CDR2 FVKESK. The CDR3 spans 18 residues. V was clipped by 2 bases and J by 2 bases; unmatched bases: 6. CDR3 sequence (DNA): TGTGCCAGCAGCCAATCGGGACTAGCGGGGGGGAGGCCCTACGAGCAGTACTTC. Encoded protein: CASSQSGLAGGRPYEQYF. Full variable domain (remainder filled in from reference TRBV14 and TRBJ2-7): EAGVTQFPSHSVIEKGQTVTLRCDPISGHDNLYWYRRVMGKEIKFLLHFVKESKQDESGMPNNRFLAERTGGTYSTLKVQPAELEDSGVYFCASSQSGLAGGRPYEQYFGPGTRLTVT.

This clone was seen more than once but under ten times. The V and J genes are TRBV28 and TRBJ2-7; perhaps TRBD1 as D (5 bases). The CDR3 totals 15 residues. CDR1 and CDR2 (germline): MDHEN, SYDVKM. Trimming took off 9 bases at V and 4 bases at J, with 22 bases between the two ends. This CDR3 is CASYTTVWNRYEQYF. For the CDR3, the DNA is TGTGCCAGTTATACGACAGTTTGGAATCGGTACGAGCAGTACTTC.

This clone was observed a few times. The CDR3 region is CASSSASGRAYNEQFF. Written as DNA, the CDR3 is TGTGCCAGCAGCTCGGCTAGCGGGAGGGCCTACAATGAGCAGTTCTTC. The chain combines TRBV13 with TRBJ2-1; 12 nucleotides agree with TRBD2. This CDR3 has 16 amino acids. V shed 4 bases, J shed 2 bases, and the junction held 3 bases outside the gene matches. From germline, CDR1 is PRHDT and CDR2 FYEKMQ (reference sequence).

DNA for the CDR3: TGCAGCGTCCCGACAGGGAAGCCCACAGATACGCAGTATTTT. Translating it yields CSVPTGKPTDTQYF. The chain links TRBV29-1 to TRBJ2-3, with 7 bases fitting TRBD1. The V and J ends lost 6 bases and 2 bases, in that order; junction bases with no gene match: 8. Looked up from germline, CDR1 is SQVTM and CDR2 is ANQGSEA. The CDR3 contains 14 residues.

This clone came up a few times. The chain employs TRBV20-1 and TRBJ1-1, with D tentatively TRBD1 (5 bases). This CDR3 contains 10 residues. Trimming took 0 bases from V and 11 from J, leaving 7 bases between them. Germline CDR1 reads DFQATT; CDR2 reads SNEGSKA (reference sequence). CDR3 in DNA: TGCAGTGCTAGAGAGGGGGACGCTTTCTTT. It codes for CSAREGDAFF.

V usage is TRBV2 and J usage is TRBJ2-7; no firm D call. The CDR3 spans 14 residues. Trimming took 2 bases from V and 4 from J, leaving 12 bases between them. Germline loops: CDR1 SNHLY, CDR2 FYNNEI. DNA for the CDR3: TGTGCCAGCAGTGAATGGAGAGCTAGGTACGAGCAGTACTTC. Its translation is CASSEWRARYEQYF.

The CDR3 DNA follows: TGTGCCAGCAGCCAACTACAGCAAGAGACCCAGTACTTC. Its translation: CASSQLQQETQYF. This sequence joins TRBV28 and TRBJ2-5; D gene ambiguous. The CDR3 totals 13 residues. Germline lookup yields CDR1 MDHEN and CDR2 SYDVKM. Deletions cut 6 bases from V and 2 bases from J, with 10 bases between.

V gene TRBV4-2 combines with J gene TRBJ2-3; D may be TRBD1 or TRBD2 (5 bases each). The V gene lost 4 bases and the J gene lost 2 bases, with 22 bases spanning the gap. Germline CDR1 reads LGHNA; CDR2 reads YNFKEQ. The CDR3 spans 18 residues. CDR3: CASSPTVVGVPPTDTQYF. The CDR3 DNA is TGTGCCAGCAGCCCCACCGTGGTGGGGGTCCCTCCCACAGATACGCAGTATTTT.

In DNA form, the CDR3 reads TGTGCCAGCAGCTCGAAAGGGTGGACTGAAGCTTTCTTT. Its protein is CASSSKGWTEAFF. The chain joins TRBV7-8 to TRBJ1-1; no clear D gene. This CDR3 spans 13 amino acids. CDR1 is SGHVS and CDR2 is FQNEAQ in the germline V gene. V lost 4 bases, J lost 5 bases, and 11 bases lay in between.

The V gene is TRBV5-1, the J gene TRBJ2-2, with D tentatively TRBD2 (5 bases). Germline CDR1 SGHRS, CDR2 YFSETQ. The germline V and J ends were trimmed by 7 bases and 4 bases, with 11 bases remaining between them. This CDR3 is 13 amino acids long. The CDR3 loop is CASVSEFTGELFF. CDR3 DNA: TGCGCCAGCGTTAGCGAGTTCACCGGGGAGCTGTTTTTT.

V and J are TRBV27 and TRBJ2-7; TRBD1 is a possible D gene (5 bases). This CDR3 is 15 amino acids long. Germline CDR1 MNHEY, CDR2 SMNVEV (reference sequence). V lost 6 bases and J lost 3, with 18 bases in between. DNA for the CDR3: TGTGCCAGCAGACTTACGTGGGGCCGAGGCTACGAGCAGTACTTC. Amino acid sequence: CASRLTWGRGYEQYF.

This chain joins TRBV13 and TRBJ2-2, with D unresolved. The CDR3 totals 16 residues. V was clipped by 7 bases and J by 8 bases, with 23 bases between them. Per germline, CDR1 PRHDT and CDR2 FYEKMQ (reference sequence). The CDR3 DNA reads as TGTGCCAGCACTCGGCGGCCTCTGGGTAGTGTTGGGGAGCTGTTTTTT. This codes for CASTRRPLGSVGELFF.

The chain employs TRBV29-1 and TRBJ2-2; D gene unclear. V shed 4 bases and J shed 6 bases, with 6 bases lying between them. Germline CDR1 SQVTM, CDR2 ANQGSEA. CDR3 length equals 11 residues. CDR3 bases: TGCAGCGTTGTAGGCGCCGGGGAGCTGTTTTTT. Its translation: CSVVGAGELFF.

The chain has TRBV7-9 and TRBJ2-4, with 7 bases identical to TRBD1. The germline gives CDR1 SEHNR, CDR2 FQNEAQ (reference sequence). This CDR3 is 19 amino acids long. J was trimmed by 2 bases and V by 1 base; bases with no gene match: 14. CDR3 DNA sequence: TGTGCCAGCAGCTTAGACCAGAGGGGGCCGGAATGGACCAAAAACATTCAGTACTTC. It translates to CASSLDQRGPEWTKNIQYF.

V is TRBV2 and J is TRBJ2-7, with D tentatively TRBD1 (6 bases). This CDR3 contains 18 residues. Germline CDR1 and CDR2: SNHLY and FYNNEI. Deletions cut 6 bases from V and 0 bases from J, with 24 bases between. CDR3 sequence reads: CASSTSLMGHLSSYEQYF. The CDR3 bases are TGTGCCAGCAGCACCTCATTAATGGGACATCTGAGCTCCTACGAGCAGTACTTC.

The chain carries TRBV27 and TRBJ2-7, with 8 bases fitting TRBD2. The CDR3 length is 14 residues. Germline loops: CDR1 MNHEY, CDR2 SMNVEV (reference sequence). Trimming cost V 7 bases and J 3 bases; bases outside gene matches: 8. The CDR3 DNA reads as TGTGCCAGCATGGGGCGGGAGGAGTTCTACGAGCAGTACTTC. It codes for CASMGREEFYEQYF.